These 7 T cell receptor beta chains share one sample of origin, sequenced in a study of blood T cell repertoires in COVID-19. Produced via immunoSEQ multiplex PCR; TCRdb's table is partial and in-frame only. The sample records 150,000 to 200,000 clones, approximately 85% being singletons. Sequencing used peripheral blood. The receptors shown here come from a woman aged 80 or older with acute or convalescent COVID-19.

The chain combines TRBV18 with TRBJ2-3; D not certain. Germline CDR1 KGHSH, CDR2 LQKENI. With 3 bases removed from V and 6 bases from J, the gap between germline ends came to 19 bases. The CDR3 is 16 residues long. The CDR3 DNA is TGTGCCAGCTCACCGGGCCTCTCCTTTGTTGCGGATACGCAGTATTTT. It encodes CASSPGLSFVADTQYF. Full variable domain (missing parts from reference TRBV18 and TRBJ2-3): NAGVMQNPRHLVRRRGQEARLRCSPMKGHSHVYWYRQLPEEGLKFMVYLQKENIIDESGMPKERFSAEFPKEGPSILRIQQVVRGDSAAYFCASSPGLSFVADTQYFGPGTRLTVL.

The genes are TRBV5-6 and TRBJ2-5, with D maybe TRBD2 (6 bases). CDR1 and CDR2 from the germline V gene are SGHDT and YYEEEE. Trimming took 2 bases from V and 5 from J, leaving 10 bases between them. CDR3 length: 13 residues. DNA for the CDR3: TGTGCCAGCAGCTTAGGAGGGCTCGAGACCCAGTACTTC. Its translation: CASSLGGLETQYF.

The chain uses TRBV3-1 (or the pseudogene TRBV3-2) and TRBJ2-7, with TRBD1 identical over 7 bases. Germline values: CDR1 LGHDT, CDR2 YNNKEL (reference sequence). This CDR3 is built from 14 residues. V was pared by 1 base and J by 2 bases, with 2 bases of the junction left unmatched. The CDR3 DNA is TGTGCCAGCAGCCAAGGGACAGGACCCTACGAGCAGTACTTC. Translating it yields CASSQGTGPYEQYF.

The chain combines TRBV5-5 with TRBJ2-7; 12 bases align to TRBD2. Germline V lookup: CDR1 SGHKS, CDR2 YYEKEE (reference sequence). The CDR3 has 15 residues. The ends lost 0 bases at V and 7 bases at J; junction bases unmatched: 5. The CDR3 nucleotides are TGTGCCAGCAGCTTGGAACTAGCGGGGGGACTGGAGCAGTACTTC. It codes for CASSLELAGGLEQYF.

DNA of the CDR3: TGTGCCAGCAGCCTAACGACAGGTAGCACAGATACGCAGTATTTT. Protein product: CASSLTTGSTDTQYF. The chain recombines TRBV3-1 (or the pseudogene TRBV3-2) with TRBJ2-3; TRBD1 might be the D (6 bases). The CDR3 is 15 residues long. The V end was cut by 4 bases, the J end by 0 bases, with 11 bases between. Germline CDR1 LGHDT, CDR2 YNNKEL (reference sequence).

For the CDR3, the DNA is TGTGCCAGCAGCCCGGGGGGTCGGGATTCACCCCTCCACTTT. As protein: CASSPGGRDSPLHF. The J gene is TRBJ1-6, the V gene TRBV11-2, with D perhaps matching TRBD1 (5 bases). Germline V gene lookup returns CDR1 SGHAT and CDR2 FQNNGV. CDR3 length: 14 residues. V was pared by 5 bases and J by 8 bases, with 13 bases between.

The genes are TRBV2 and TRBJ1-5; maybe TRBD1 (6 bases). The CDR3 contains 15 residues. Germline V gene sequence: CDR1 SNHLY, CDR2 FYNNEI. V was trimmed by 1 base and J by 2 bases, leaving 9 bases between them. In DNA form, the CDR3 reads TGTGCCAGCAGTGAAGGGGAGGGGGGCAATCAGCCCCAGCATTTT. This translates into CASSEGEGGNQPQHF.